This TCR beta chain was sequenced during a study of shared clonotypes between healthy human individuals. Every subset had its genomic DNA shared out evenly among several immunoSEQ plates. Profiling relied on immunoSEQ multiplex PCR, and the TCRdb table lists in-frame clones only, not all of them. Of 800,000 to 950,000 clones detected, 90% to 97% appear once; the ten largest clones hold about 0.22%. Terminally differentiated effector memory CD45RA+ cells were excluded from the naive CD8 cells, which were CD45RO-negative and positively selected for CCR7. The V gene's germline CDR1 is SGHDN and CDR2 FVKESK. This CDR3 is 16 amino acids long. V lost 1 base and J lost 2, with 15 bases in between.

The specimen sequenced was naive CD8+ T cells sorted from blood. The chain is built from TRBV14 and TRBJ2-7; possibly TRBD2 for D (6 bases). The receptor was isolated from a young man in good health. The CDR3 here is CASSQAWGVPTYEQYF. CDR3 coding DNA: TGTGCCAGCAGCCAAGCTTGGGGGGTCCCCACCTACGAGCAGTACTTC.